The 23 T cell receptor beta chains below were found in one sample sequenced in a study of blood T cell repertoires in COVID-19. Measured with immunoSEQ multiplex PCR; TCRdb has only the in-frame clones, and not every one. The sample records about 93,000 clones, about 86% being singletons. Sequencing was done on a sample of peripheral blood. These receptors were collected from an elderly woman with acute or convalescent COVID-19.

Comment on this clone: One junction end does not reproduce the germline sequence, and a read error may be involved. Other DNA sequences of this sample code for an identical CDR3. V and J are TRBV27 and TRBJ2-7; TRBD1 matches 8 bases. The length of the CDR3 is 14 residues. Germline values: CDR1 MNHEY, CDR2 SMNVEV (reference sequence). CDR3 nucleotide sequence: TGCGCCAGCTCACCGGGACAGGTCCCTTCCAAGCAGTACTTC. It yields the protein CASSPGQVPSKQYF.

The genes are TRBV5-1 and TRBJ2-5; 12 bases are a match to TRBD2. Germline CDR1 and CDR2: SGHRS and YFSETQ. The CDR3 covers 14 residues. Trimming took 4 bases from V and 5 from J; bases not matched to a gene: 3. The CDR3 DNA reads as TGCGCCAGCAGCCCGACTAGCGGGGGTGAGACCCAGTACTTC. Translation gives CASSPTSGGETQYF.

The chain has TRBV19 and TRBJ1-4, with D tentatively TRBD1 (6 bases). V gave up 4 bases and J gave up 6 bases, with 15 bases separating them. The CDR3 is 15 amino acids. Germline V gives CDR1 LNHDA, CDR2 SQIVND (reference sequence). The CDR3: CASSRGQRVDEKLFF. Written as DNA, the CDR3 is TGTGCCAGTAGTAGAGGACAGAGAGTAGATGAAAAACTGTTTTTT.

The chain is built from TRBV27 and TRBJ1-2; D not certain. The CDR3 is 14 amino acids. V lost 5 bases, J lost 8 bases, and 18 bases lay in between. Germline CDR1 reads MNHEY; CDR2 reads SMNVEV (reference sequence). CDR3 amino acids: CASSPWTGGRGYTF. CDR3 bases: TGTGCCAGCAGTCCGTGGACGGGAGGAAGGGGCTACACCTTC.

J is TRBJ1-2 and V is TRBV19; 7 nucleotides agree with TRBD1. Germline V gene lookup returns CDR1 LNHDA and CDR2 SQIVND (reference sequence). The CDR3 is made up of 17 amino acids. J gave up 1 base and V 7 bases, and 15 bases lay outside the gene matches. The CDR3 here is CASMTTGRPAGNYGYTF. The CDR3 coding sequence is TGTGCCAGTATGACGACAGGGCGACCGGCGGGTAACTATGGCTACACCTTC.

The CDR3 DNA reads TGTGCCAGCAGCCAAGATCAAACTAGCGTAGCAGATACGCAGTATTTT. Translating it yields CASSQDQTSVADTQYF. V usage is TRBV4-2 and J usage is TRBJ2-3, with 7 bases identical to TRBD2. J lost 4 bases, V lost 0 bases, and 7 bases had no gene match. The CDR3 totals 16 residues. Germline V gene sequence: CDR1 LGHNA, CDR2 YNFKEQ.

This chain links TRBV7-3 with TRBJ1-2, with 11 bases matching TRBD1. V lost 5 bases and J lost 5; bases outside the gene matches: 7. This CDR3 region has 15 residues. The germline V gene encodes CDR1 SGHTA and CDR2 FQGTGA. CDR3 sequence (DNA): TGTGCCAGCAGCCCCGGACAGGGGGCTCGGTATGGCTACACCTTC. Translating it yields CASSPGQGARYGYTF.

The table lists this clone with a few counts. This rearrangement joins TRBV6-6 to TRBJ1-4, with 7 bases aligning to TRBD1. This CDR3 is 15 amino acids long. Germline V lookup: CDR1 MNHNY, CDR2 SVGAGI (reference sequence). Unmatched junction bases numbered 9, after V lost 5 bases and J lost 6 bases. As DNA, the CDR3 is TGTGCCAGCAGTCTAGGACAGGCTGTGCATGAAAAACTGTTTTTT. It codes for CASSLGQAVHEKLFF.

This chain uses TRBV11-2 with TRBJ2-7; 9 bases agree with TRBD1. V shed 4 bases and J 4 bases; nucleotides not matched to a gene: 17. Germline CDR1 is SGHAT and CDR2 is FQNNGV. This CDR3 region has 18 residues. CDR3 region: CASSSISPPRQGGYEQYF. The CDR3 DNA is TGTGCCAGCAGCTCCATTAGTCCCCCACGACAGGGGGGTTACGAGCAGTACTTC.

The chain links TRBV28 to TRBJ1-5; D is perhaps TRBD1 (6 bases). Germline assignment: CDR1 MDHEN and CDR2 SYDVKM. Trimming cost V 5 bases and J 0 bases, with 8 bases left between them. The CDR3 is 14 amino acids. The CDR3 DNA reads as TGTGCCAGCAGTCGAGGGGGTAGCAATCAGCCCCAGCATTTT. The encoded protein is CASSRGGSNQPQHF.

V is TRBV5-1 and J is TRBJ1-6; the match to TRBD1 covers 9 bases. This CDR3 is 16 amino acids long. Trimming took 4 bases from V and 7 from J; bases not matched to a gene: 9. Germline CDR1 SGHRS, CDR2 YFSETQ. CDR3 sequence reads: CASSPGQGKGNSPLHF. The CDR3, as DNA: TGCGCCAGCAGCCCGGGACAGGGTAAAGGAAATTCACCCCTCCACTTT. The complete variable domain, with remaining parts taken from reference TRBV5-1 and TRBJ1-6, reads KAGVTQTPRYLIKTRGQQVTLSCSPISGHRSVSWYQQTPGQGLQFLFEYFSETQRNKGNFPGRFSGRQFSNSRSEMNVSTLELGDSALYLCASSPGQGKGNSPLHFGNGTRLTVT.

V usage is TRBV6-2 or TRBV6-3 and J usage is TRBJ2-3; TRBD2 matches 7 bases. The CDR3 is 16 amino acids. The trim removed 4 bases at V and 5 bases at J, leaving 12 bases unmatched. From germline, CDR1 is MNHEY and CDR2 SVGEGT. In DNA, the CDR3 is TGTGCCAGCAGTTCCCGGAGCGGGGAGCTAGGAGATACGCAGTATTTT. It specifies CASSSRSGELGDTQYF.

This chain connects TRBV9 to TRBJ2-1; 7 bases align to TRBD1. After removal of 0 bases from V and 5 bases from J, the junction contained 5 bases not matched to a gene. This CDR3 region has 15 residues. Germline V CDR1 and CDR2: SGDLS, YYNGEE. CDR3 in amino acids: CASSVVGTANNEQFF. Written as DNA, the CDR3 is TGTGCCAGCAGCGTAGTAGGGACAGCCAACAATGAGCAGTTCTTC.

The CDR3 loop reads CAISGPGTSGGYEQYF. The CDR3 DNA is TGTGCCATCAGTGGGCCGGGGACTAGCGGGGGGTACGAGCAGTACTTC. The rearrangement joins TRBV10-3 to TRBJ2-7, with 15 bases identical to TRBD2. The germline CDR1 and CDR2 sequences are ENHRY and SYGVKD. Trimming at V came to 4 bases and at J to 4 bases, leaving 5 bases not matched to a gene. CDR3 length equals 16 residues.

This chain joins TRBV24-1 and TRBJ2-1, with 7 bases that match TRBD2. Germline CDR1 is KGHDR and CDR2 is SFDVKD. The CDR3 is 15 amino acids. V dropped 6 bases and J dropped 1; count of bases not matched to a gene: 5. The DNA for the CDR3 is TGTGCCACCAGTCCCACGGGGGGATCCTACAATGAGCAGTTCTTC. Translated, it gives CATSPTGGSYNEQFF.

The chain has TRBV18 and TRBJ2-1; TRBD2 aligns across 13 bases. The CDR3 covers 18 residues. Losses at the gene ends were 7 bases for V and 1 base for J; bases not matched to a gene: 10. In germline, CDR1 is KGHSH, CDR2 LQKENI. As DNA, the CDR3 is TGTGCCAGCTTCTCGACTAGCGGGGGGCGGACTTCCTACAATGAGCAGTTCTTC. Its translation: CASFSTSGGRTSYNEQFF.

This chain joins TRBV12-3 or TRBV12-4 and TRBJ1-1, with D perhaps TRBD1 (6 bases). The germline V and J ends were trimmed by 8 bases and 0 bases, with 10 bases remaining between them. This CDR3 contains 13 residues. The DNA for the CDR3 is TGTGCCAGCCGGGACACGTTGAACACTGAAGCTTTCTTT. Translated: CASRDTLNTEAFF.

This chain joins TRBV5-5 and TRBJ1-2; no clear D. V dropped 1 base and J dropped 6 bases, with 16 bases sitting between them. This CDR3 is 15 amino acids long. Germline-derived CDR1 and CDR2 are SGHKS and YYEKEE (reference sequence). CDR3 in amino acids: CASSLPLGRADGYTF. CDR3 nucleotides: TGTGCCAGCAGCTTGCCACTTGGGAGGGCGGATGGCTACACCTTC.

The chain uses TRBV19 and TRBJ1-5; TRBD1 is a possible D gene (5 bases). The CDR3 sequence is 15 residues long. Trimming removed 4 bases from V and 2 bases from J, with 12 bases in between. Per the germline V gene, CDR1 is LNHDA and CDR2 is SQIVND (reference sequence). CDR3 loop: CASSTTPGGNQPQHF. In nucleotides, the CDR3 is TGTGCCAGTAGTACCACCCCGGGGGGCAATCAGCCCCAGCATTTT.

The chain carries TRBV18 and TRBJ2-2, with 11 bases aligning to TRBD2. The length of the CDR3 is 17 residues. V shed 3 bases, J shed 1 base, and the junction held 4 bases outside the gene matches. The germline V gene has CDR1 KGHSH and CDR2 LQKENI. The CDR3 DNA follows: TGTGCCAGCTCACCCCTAGCGGGGGGTCGGAACACCGGGGAGCTGTTTTTT. Translated: CASSPLAGGRNTGELFF.

The rearrangement links TRBV6-6 to TRBJ1-5, with a weak D call TRBD1 (5 bases). The CDR3 covers 13 residues. The V gene's germline CDR1 is MNHNY and CDR2 SVGAGI (reference sequence). The germline V and J ends were trimmed by 6 bases and 3 bases, with 9 bases remaining between them. In nucleotides, the CDR3 is TGTGCCAGCAGGCGGGACTTCAATCAGCCCCAGCATTTT. It specifies CASRRDFNQPQHF.

DNA for the CDR3: TGTGCCAGCAGCTTAGACAGGAACGACTATGGCTACACCTTC. It codes for CASSLDRNDYGYTF. The chain has TRBV7-2 and TRBJ1-2, with D possibly TRBD1 on 5 matching bases. V was trimmed by 1 base and J by 3 bases, leaving 9 bases between them. The CDR3 contains 14 residues. Germline lookup yields CDR1 SGHTA and CDR2 FQGNSA.

The chain links TRBV30 to TRBJ1-2; D not certain. Trimming shortened V by 7 bases and J by 4 bases, and 13 bases separated the two germline ends. The CDR3 has 12 amino acids. The germline gives CDR1 GTSNPN, CDR2 SVGIG (reference sequence). The CDR3 protein is CASFGEFYGYTF. DNA for the CDR3: TGTGCCTCCTTCGGGGAGTTCTATGGCTACACCTTC.